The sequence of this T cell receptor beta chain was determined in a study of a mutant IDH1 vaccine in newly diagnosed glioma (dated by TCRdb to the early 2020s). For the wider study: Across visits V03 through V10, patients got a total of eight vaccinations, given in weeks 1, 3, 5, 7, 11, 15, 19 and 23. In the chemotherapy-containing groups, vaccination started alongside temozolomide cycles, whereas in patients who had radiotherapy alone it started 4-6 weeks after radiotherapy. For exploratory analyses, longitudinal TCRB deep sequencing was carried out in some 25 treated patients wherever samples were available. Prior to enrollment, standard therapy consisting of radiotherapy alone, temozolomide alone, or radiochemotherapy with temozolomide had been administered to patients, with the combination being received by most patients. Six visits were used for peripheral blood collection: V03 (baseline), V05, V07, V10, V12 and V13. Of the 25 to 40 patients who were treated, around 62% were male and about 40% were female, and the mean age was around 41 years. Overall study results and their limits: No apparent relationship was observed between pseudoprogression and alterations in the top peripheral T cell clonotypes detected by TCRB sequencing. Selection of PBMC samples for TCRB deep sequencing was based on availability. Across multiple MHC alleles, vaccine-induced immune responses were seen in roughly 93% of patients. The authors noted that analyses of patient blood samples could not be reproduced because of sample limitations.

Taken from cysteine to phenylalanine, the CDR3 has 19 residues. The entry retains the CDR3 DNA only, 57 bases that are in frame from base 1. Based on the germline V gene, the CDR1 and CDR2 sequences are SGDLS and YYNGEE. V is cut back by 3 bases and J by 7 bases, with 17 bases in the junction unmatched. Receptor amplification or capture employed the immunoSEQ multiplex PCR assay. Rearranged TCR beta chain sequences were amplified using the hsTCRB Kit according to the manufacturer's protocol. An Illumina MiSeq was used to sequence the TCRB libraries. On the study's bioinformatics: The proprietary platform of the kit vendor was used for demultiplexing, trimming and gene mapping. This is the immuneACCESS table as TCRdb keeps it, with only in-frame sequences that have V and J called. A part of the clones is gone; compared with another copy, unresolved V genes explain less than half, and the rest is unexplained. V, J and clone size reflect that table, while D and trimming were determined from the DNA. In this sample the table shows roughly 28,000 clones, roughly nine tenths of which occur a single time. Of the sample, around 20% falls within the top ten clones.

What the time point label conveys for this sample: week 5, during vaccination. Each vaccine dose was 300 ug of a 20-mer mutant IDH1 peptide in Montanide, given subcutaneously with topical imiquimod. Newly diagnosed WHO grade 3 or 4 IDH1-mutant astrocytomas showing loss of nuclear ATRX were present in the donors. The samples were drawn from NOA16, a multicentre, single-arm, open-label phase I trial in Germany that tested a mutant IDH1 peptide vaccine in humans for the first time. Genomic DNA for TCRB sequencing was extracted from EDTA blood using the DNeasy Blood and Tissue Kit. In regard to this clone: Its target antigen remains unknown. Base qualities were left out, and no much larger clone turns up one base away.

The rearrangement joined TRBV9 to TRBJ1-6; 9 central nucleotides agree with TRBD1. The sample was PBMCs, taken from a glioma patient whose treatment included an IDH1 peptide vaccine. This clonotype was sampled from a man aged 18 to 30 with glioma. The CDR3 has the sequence CASSAGINRGRGGNSPLHF. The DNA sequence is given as TGTGCCAGCAGCGCAGGAATAAACAGGGGGCGCGGCGGGAATTCACCCCTCCACTTT.